The present entry profiles one T cell receptor (beta chain) with its context. This clone was observed a few times. Its specific antigen is unknown. Qualities for individual bases were not recorded, and no much larger clone is one base off. This record comes from a study of T cell changes during pregnancy in multiple sclerosis (dated by TCRdb to the late 2010s). At the level of the whole study: Changes in the T cell repertoire over the course of pregnancy were examined in this study in women with multiple sclerosis.

The CDR3 has 13 amino acids, counting the end cysteine and phenylalanine. Only the CDR3 DNA stays, 39 bases, in frame from base 1. Reading the germline V gene gives CDR1 SGHTA and CDR2 FQGNSA. At the junction V is shortened by 4 bases and J by 7 bases, with 14 bases in between. The library was made by the immunoSEQ multiplex PCR assay. The table comes from immuneACCESS by way of TCRdb, which keeps in-frame sequences with V and J called. Part of the clones is missing from these tables; in studies checked, under half for an unresolved V gene and the rest for unknown reasons. This sample lists about 38,000 clones; about 93% were detected once. The ten largest clones take up about 0.4% of the sample.

The sequencing used CD4+ T cells from peripheral blood mononuclear cells, collected in the third trimester of pregnancy. The chain was built from TRBV7-2 and TRBJ2-7; the D gene identity is not certain. The sequence was obtained from a female donor in good health, enrolled as a control in a pregnancy study. CDR3 loop: CASSSRVPREQYF. The DNA sequence is given as TGTGCCAGCAGCTCCCGGGTCCCTCGGGAGCAGTACTTC.